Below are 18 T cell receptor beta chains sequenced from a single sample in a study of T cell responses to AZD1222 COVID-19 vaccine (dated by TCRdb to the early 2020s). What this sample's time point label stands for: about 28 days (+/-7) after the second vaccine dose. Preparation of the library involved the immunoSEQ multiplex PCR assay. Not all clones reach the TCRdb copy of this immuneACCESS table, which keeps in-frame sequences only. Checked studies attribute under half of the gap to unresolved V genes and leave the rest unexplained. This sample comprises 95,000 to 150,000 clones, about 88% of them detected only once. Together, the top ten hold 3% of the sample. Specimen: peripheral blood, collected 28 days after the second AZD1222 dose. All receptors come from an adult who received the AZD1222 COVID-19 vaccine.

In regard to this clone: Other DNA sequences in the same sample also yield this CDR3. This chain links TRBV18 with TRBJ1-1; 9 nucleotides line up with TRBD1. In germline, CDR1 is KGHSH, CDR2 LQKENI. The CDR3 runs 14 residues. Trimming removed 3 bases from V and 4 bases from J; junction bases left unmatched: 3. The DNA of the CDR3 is TGTGCCAGCTCACCTGACAGGGGGGGCACTGAAGCTTTCTTT. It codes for CASSPDRGGTEAFF.

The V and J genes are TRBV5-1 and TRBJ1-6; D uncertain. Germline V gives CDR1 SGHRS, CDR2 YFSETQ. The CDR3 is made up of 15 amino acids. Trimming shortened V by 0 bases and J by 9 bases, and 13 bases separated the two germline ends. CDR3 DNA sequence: TGCGCCAGCAGCTTGGATCTGGGGTGGGGTTCACCCCTCCACTTT. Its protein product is CASSLDLGWGSPLHF.

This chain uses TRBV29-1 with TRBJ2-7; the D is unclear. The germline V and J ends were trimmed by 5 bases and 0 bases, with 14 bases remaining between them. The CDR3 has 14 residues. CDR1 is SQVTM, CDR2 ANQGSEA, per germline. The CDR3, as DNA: TGCAGCGTTCTTTCAGGCCTAAGCTCCTACGAGCAGTACTTC. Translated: CSVLSGLSSYEQYF.

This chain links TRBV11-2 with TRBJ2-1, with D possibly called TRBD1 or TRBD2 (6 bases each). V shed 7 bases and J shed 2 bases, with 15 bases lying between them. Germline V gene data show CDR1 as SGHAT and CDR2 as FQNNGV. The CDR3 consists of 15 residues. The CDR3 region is CASTLGGSPYNEQFF. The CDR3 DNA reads TGTGCCAGCACCCTGGGGGGCTCCCCCTACAATGAGCAGTTCTTC.

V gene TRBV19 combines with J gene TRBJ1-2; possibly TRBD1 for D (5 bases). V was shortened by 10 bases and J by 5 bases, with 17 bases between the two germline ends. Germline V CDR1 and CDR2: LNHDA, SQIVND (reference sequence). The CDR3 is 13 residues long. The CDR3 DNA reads TGTGCCACTCGAGGGGCGGCTTCTTATGGCTACACCTTC. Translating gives CATRGAASYGYTF.

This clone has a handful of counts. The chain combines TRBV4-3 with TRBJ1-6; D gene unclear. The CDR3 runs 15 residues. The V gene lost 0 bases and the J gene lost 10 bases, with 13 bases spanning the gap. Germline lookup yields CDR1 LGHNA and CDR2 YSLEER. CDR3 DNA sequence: TGCGCCAGCAGCCAAGATATAGGGTTAGTGTCACCCCTCCACTTT. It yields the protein CASSQDIGLVSPLHF.

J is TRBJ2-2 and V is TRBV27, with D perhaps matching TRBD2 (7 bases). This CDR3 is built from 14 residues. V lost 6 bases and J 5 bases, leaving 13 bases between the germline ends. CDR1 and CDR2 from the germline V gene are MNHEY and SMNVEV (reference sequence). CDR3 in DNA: TGTGCCAGCAGCCATAGGGGGGGAACCGGGGAGCTGTTTTTT. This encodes CASSHRGGTGELFF.

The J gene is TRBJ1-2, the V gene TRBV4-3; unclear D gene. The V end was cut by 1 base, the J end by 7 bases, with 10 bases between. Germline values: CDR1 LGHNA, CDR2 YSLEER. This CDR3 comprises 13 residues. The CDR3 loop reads CASSQGLATGYTF. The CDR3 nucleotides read TGCGCCAGCAGCCAAGGATTGGCTACTGGCTACACCTTC.

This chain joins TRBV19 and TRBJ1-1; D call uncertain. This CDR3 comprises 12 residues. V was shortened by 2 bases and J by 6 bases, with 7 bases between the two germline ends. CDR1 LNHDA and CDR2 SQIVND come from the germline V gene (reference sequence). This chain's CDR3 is CASSIRESEAFF. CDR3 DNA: TGTGCCAGTAGTATAAGGGAATCTGAAGCTTTCTTT.

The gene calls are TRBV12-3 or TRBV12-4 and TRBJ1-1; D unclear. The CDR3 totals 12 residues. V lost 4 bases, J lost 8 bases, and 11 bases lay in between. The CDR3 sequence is CASSSGQLEAFF. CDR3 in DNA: TGTGCCAGCAGTTCAGGTCAACTAGAAGCTTTCTTT.

DNA of the CDR3: TGTGCCAGCAGTGAAACGTCAGGGGGCCGCGAAGAGACCCAGTACTTC. It specifies CASSETSGGREETQYF. This chain connects TRBV25-1 to TRBJ2-5; TRBD1 aligns across 8 bases. The V gene end was trimmed by 2 bases and the J gene end by 3 bases; junction bases not matched to a gene: 8. This CDR3 has 16 residues. Germline loops: CDR1 MGHDK, CDR2 SYGVNS.

CDR3: CATQGSMNTEAFF. Here the CDR3 DNA reads TGTGCCACACAGGGTTCCATGAACACTGAAGCTTTCTTT. This chain uses TRBV24-1 with TRBJ1-1; TRBD1 is a possible D gene (6 bases). CDR1 is KGHDR, CDR2 SFDVKD, per germline. The CDR3 covers 13 residues. Trimming pared 10 bases from V and 0 bases from J, leaving 11 bases between.

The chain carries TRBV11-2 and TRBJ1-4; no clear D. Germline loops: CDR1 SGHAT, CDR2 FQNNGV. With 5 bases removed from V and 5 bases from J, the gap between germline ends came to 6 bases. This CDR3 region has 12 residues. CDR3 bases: TGTGCCAGCAGCGACATAAATGAAAAACTGTTTTTT. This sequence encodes CASSDINEKLFF. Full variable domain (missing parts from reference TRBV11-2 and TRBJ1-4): EAGVAQSPRYKIIEKRQSVAFWCNPISGHATLYWYQQILGQGPKLLIQFQNNGVVDDSQLPKDRFSAERLKGVDSTLKIQPAKLEDSAVYLCASSDINEKLFFGSGTQLSVL.

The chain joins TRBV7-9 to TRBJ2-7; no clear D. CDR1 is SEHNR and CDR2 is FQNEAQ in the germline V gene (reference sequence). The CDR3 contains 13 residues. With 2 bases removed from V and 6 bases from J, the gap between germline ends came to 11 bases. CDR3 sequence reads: CASSLFAAGEQYF. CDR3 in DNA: TGTGCCAGCAGCTTATTTGCGGCAGGCGAGCAGTACTTC.

The CDR3 sequence is CASSLGREAFF. CDR3 sequence (DNA): TGTGCCAGCAGCTTGGGCCGGGAAGCTTTCTTT. This chain connects TRBV7-9 to TRBJ1-1; D is undetermined. CDR1 and CDR2 from the germline V gene are SEHNR and FQNEAQ (reference sequence). The CDR3 has 11 amino acids. The V end was cut by 3 bases, the J end by 8 bases, with 7 bases between.

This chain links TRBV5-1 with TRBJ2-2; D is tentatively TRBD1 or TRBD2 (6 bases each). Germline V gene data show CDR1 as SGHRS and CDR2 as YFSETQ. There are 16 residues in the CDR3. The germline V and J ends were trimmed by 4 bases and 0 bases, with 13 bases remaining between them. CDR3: CASSGTGTSNTGELFF. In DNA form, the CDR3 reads TGCGCCAGCAGCGGAACAGGGACTTCGAACACCGGGGAGCTGTTTTTT.

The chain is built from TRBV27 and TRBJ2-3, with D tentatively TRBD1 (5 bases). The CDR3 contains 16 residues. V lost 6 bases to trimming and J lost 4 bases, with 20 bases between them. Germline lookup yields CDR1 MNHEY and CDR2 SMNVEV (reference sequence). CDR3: CASSGSIGRVADTQYF. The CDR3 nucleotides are TGTGCCAGCAGCGGCTCAATCGGCAGGGTGGCAGATACGCAGTATTTT.

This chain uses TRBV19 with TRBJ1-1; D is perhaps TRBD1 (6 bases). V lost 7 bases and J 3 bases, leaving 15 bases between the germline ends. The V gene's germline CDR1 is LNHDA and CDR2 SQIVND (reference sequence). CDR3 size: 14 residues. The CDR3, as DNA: TGTGCCAGTACCCCCTCGGGGGGCGACACTGAAGCTTTCTTT. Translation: CASTPSGGDTEAFF. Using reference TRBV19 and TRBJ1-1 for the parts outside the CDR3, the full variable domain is DGGITQSPKYLFRKEGQNVTLSCEQNLNHDAMYWYRQDPGQGLRLIYYSQIVNDFQKGDIAEGYSVSREKKESFPLTVTSAQKNPTAFYLCASTPSGGDTEAFFGQGTRLTVV.